What follows are 8 T cell receptor beta chains derived from one specimen sequenced in a study of cytomegalovirus exposure and HLA in healthy donors (dated by TCRdb to between 2016 and 2019). Receptor libraries were prepared by the immunoSEQ multiplex PCR assay. A mixture of 60 forward primers for TCR Vbeta segments and 13 reverse primers for TCR Jbeta segments was used in the multiplex PCR. TCRdb mirrors the immuneACCESS table, restricted to in-frame sequences. Some clones are absent from its copies; in checked studies, under half trace to an unresolved V gene, and the reason for the others is unknown. The sample records 150,000 to 200,000 clones, 62% of which are singletons. The top ten clonotypes cover about 2.9% of the sample. Sequenced: PBMCs. The source of these receptors is a man aged 35 to 55 in good health and CMV-seronegative.

The chain joins TRBV28 to TRBJ1-2; 8 nucleotides line up with TRBD1. V was clipped by 7 bases and J by 3 bases; unmatched bases: 4. The CDR3 is 13 amino acids. CDR1 and CDR2 from the germline V gene are MDHEN and SYDVKM. For the CDR3, the DNA is TGTGCCAGCACCAAGGACAGGGACTATGGCTACACCTTC. Residues: CASTKDRDYGYTF.

The V and J genes are TRBV7-2 and TRBJ1-1, with 11 positions matching TRBD1. The germline gives CDR1 SGHTA, CDR2 FQGNSA. With V trimmed by 5 bases and J by 1 base, 12 bases remained unmatched. The CDR3 totals 18 residues. CDR3 in DNA: TGTGCCAGCAGCCTCCTCTTAGGACAGGGGGCCCGGAACACTGAAGCTTTCTTT. Its translation: CASSLLLGQGARNTEAFF. The variable domain in full, completed from reference TRBV7-2 and TRBJ1-1, reads GAGVSQSPSNKVTEKGKDVELRCDPISGHTALYWYRQSLGQGLEFLIYFQGNSAPDKSGLPSDRFSAERTGGSVSTLTIQRTQQEDSAVYLCASSLLLGQGARNTEAFFGQGTRLTVV.

This clone was counted once. The chain is built from TRBV11-2 and TRBJ2-5, with D tentatively TRBD1 (6 bases). CDR1 SGHAT and CDR2 FQNNGV come from the germline V gene. The CDR3 has 15 residues. V gave up 1 base and J gave up 1 base, with 10 bases separating them. In nucleotides, the CDR3 is TGTGCCAGCAGCTTAGTCGGCAGGGGCCAAGAGACCCAGTACTTC. Its translation: CASSLVGRGQETQYF.

The chain recombines TRBV15 with TRBJ2-3; D is possibly TRBD2 (5 bases). The CDR3 spans 16 residues. Germline V CDR1 and CDR2: LNHNV, YYDKDF (reference sequence). V was shortened by 5 bases and J by 1 base, with 16 bases between the two germline ends. The chain's CDR3 is CATSRKPGAGTDTQYF. In nucleotides, the CDR3 is TGTGCCACCAGCCGCAAACCCGGAGCGGGCACAGATACGCAGTATTTT.

This sequence joins TRBV7-9 and TRBJ2-3; 10 nucleotides match TRBD2. CDR1 and CDR2 from the germline V gene are SEHNR and FQNEAQ (reference sequence). The V segment lost 2 bases and the J segment 5 bases; nucleotides outside the gene matches: 10. The CDR3 runs to 17 residues. Here the CDR3 DNA reads TGTGCCAGCAGCTTAACTTTAGCGGGAGGCCCCCAAGATACGCAGTATTTT. Its protein is CASSLTLAGGPQDTQYF.

The chain links TRBV2 to TRBJ1-6; the match to TRBD1 covers 9 bases. Per the germline V gene, CDR1 is SNHLY and CDR2 is FYNNEI. The CDR3 extends over 13 amino acids. After removal of 4 bases from V and 10 bases from J, the junction contained 2 bases not matched to a gene. CDR3 protein: CASSGDRVSPLHF. The CDR3 DNA reads TGTGCCAGCAGTGGGGACAGGGTCTCACCCCTCCACTTT.

The chain joins TRBV10-1 to TRBJ1-5; possible D gene TRBD1, 6 bases. The CDR3 has 13 amino acids. V lost 6 bases, J lost 6 bases, and 12 bases lay in between. In germline, CDR1 is WNHNN, CDR2 SYGVQD (reference sequence). The CDR3 sequence is CASRTGRGQPQHF. CDR3 coding DNA: TGCGCCAGCAGGACAGGCCGAGGTCAGCCCCAGCATTTT.

This clone has only a few counts. The chain joins TRBV4-1 to TRBJ2-5, with a tentative D call TRBD1 (6 bases). From germline, CDR1 is MGHRA and CDR2 YSYEKL. V lost 1 base to trimming and J lost 2 bases, with 8 bases between them. The CDR3 totals 14 residues. CDR3 nucleotides: TGCGCCAGCAGCCAAGTCAGGGGTCAAGAGACCCAGTACTTC. As protein: CASSQVRGQETQYF.